This paragraph reports one T cell receptor beta chain. Its antigen is unidentified. This entry comes from a study of T cell responses to AZD1222 COVID-19 vaccine. Study results and caveats: Only five to seven individuals given AZD1222 were seropositive at baseline.

The V gene end was trimmed by 2 bases and the J gene end by 3 bases; junction bases not matched to a gene: 4. Per germline, CDR1 MNHEY and CDR2 SMNVEV (reference sequence). The CDR3 runs to 14 residues. Libraries were prepared by immunoSEQ multiplex PCR; TCRdb keeps only in-frame clonotypes and omits some of them. The sample holds around 130,000 clones, around 89% seen once. Sequences were derived from peripheral blood, sampled on day 0 of AZD1222 vaccination. The chain uses TRBV27 and TRBJ2-7, with TRBD1 identical over 7 bases. The clonotype was recovered from an adult in good health. The CDR3 DNA sequence: TGTGCCAGCAGTTTAGGGACAGCGAACTACGAGCAGTACTTC. Translated, it gives CASSLGTANYEQYF.